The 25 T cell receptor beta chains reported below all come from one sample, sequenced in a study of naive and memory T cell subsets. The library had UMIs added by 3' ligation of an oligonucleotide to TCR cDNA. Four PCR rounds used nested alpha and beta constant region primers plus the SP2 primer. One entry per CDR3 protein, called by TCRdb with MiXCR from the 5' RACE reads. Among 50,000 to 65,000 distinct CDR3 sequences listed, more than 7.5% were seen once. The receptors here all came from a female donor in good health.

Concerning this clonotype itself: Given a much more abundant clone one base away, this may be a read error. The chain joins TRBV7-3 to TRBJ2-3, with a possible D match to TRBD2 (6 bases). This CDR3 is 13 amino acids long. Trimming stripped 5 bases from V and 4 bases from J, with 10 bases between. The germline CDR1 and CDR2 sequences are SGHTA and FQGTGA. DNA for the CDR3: TGTGCCAGCAGCCGGGGAGGCGCAGATACGCAGTATTTT. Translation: CASSRGGADTQYF.

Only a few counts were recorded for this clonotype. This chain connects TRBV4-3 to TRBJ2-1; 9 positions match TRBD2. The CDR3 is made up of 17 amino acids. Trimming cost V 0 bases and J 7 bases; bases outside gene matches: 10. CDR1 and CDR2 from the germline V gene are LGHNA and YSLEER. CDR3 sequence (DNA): TGCGCCAGCAGCCAAGATCCCCAGCGGGGGGCTACAAATGAGCAGTTCTTC. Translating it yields CASSQDPQRGATNEQFF.

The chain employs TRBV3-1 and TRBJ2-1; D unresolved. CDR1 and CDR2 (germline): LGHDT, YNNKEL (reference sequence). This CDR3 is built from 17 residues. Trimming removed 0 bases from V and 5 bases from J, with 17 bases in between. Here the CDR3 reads CASSQDVSRAADNEQFF. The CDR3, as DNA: TGTGCCAGCAGCCAAGATGTGTCTCGGGCCGCTGACAATGAGCAGTTCTTC.

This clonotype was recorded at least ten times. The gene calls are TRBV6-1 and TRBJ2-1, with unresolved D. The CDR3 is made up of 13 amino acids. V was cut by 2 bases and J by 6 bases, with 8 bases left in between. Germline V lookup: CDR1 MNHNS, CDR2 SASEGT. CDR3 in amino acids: CASSELVPNEQFF. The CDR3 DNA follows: TGTGCCAGCAGTGAATTAGTTCCCAATGAGCAGTTCTTC.

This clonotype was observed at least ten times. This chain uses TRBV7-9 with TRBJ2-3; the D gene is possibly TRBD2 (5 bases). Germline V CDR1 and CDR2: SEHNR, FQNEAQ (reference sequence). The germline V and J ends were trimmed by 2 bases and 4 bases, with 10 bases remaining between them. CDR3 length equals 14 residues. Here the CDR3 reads CASSLSGDADTQYF. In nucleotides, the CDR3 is TGTGCCAGCAGCTTATCCGGGGATGCAGATACGCAGTATTTT.

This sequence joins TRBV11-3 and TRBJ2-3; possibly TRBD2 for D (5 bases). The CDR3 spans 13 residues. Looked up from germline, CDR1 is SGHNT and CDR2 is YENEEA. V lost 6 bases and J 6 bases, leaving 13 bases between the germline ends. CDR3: CASSYQDSDTQYF. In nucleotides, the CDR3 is TGTGCCAGCAGTTACCAGGACTCCGATACGCAGTATTTT. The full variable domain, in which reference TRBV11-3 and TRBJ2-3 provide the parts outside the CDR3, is EAGVVQSPRYKIIEKKQPVAFWCNPISGHNTLYWYLQNLGQGPELLIRYENEEAVDDSQLPKDRFSAERLKGVDSTLKIQPAELGDSAVYLCASSYQDSDTQYFGPGTRLTVL.

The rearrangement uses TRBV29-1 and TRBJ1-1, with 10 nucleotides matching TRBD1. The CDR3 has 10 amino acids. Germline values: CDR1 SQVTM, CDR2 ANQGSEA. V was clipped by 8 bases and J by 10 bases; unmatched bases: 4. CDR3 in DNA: TGCAGCTTCGACAGGGGGCGAGCTTTCTTT. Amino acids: CSFDRGRAFF.

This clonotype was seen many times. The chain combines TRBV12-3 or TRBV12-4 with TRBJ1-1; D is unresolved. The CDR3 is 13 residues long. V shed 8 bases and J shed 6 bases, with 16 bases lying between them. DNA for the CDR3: TGTGCCAGCTCGTTGGCAGAGGGCTCTGAAGCTTTCTTT. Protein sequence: CASSLAEGSEAFF.

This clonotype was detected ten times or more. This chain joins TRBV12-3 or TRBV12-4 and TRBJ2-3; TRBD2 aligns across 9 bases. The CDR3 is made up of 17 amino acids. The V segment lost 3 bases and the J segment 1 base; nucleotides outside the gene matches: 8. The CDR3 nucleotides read TGTGCCAGCAGTTTGGCCGCGGCGGGGGGGGGCACAGATACGCAGTATTTT. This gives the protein CASSLAAAGGGTDTQYF.

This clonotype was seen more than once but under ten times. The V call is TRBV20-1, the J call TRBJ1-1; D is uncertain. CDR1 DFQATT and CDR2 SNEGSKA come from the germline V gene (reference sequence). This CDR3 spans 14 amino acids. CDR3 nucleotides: TGCAGCCCGACCCAGAGAGGGATGAACACTGAAGCTTTCTTT. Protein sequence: CSPTQRGMNTEAFF.

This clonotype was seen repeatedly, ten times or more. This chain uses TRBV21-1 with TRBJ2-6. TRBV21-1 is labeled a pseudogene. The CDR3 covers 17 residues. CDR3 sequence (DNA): TGTGCCAGCAGCAATTACGACATCCTCTCTGGGGCCAACGTCCTGACTTTC. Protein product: CASSNYDILSGANVLTF.

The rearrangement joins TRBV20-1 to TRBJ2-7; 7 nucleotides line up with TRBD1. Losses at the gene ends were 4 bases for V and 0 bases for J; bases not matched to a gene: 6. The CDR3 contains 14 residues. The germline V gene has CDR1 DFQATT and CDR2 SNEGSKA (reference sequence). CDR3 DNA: TGCAGTGCTACCGGGACAGCAAGCTCCTACGAGCAGTACTTC. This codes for CSATGTASSYEQYF.

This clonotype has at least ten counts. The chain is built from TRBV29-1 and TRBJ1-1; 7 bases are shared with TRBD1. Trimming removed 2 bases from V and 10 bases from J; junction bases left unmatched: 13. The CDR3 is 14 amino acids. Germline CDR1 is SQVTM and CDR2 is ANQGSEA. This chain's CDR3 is CSVETSVRGYRAFF. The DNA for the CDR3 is TGCAGCGTTGAAACTTCGGTCAGGGGGTATAGAGCTTTCTTT.

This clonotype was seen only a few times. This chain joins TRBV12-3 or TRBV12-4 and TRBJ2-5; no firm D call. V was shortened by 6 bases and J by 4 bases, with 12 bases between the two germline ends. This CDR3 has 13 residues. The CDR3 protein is CASSPLMGETQYF. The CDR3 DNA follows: TGTGCCAGCAGCCCCCTGATGGGAGAGACCCAGTACTTC.

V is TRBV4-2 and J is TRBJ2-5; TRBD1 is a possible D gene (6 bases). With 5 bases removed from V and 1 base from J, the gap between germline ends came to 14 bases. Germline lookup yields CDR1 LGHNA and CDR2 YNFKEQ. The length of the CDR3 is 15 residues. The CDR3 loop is CASSTVGTLQETQYF. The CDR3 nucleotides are TGTGCCAGCAGCACCGTCGGGACACTCCAAGAGACCCAGTACTTC.

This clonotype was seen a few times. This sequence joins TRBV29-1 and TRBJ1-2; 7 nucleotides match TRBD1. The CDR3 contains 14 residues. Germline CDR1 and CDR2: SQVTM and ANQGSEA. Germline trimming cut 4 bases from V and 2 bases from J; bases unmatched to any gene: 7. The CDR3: CSVGRTGTNYGYTF. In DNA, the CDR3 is TGCAGCGTTGGGAGGACAGGCACAAACTATGGCTACACCTTC.

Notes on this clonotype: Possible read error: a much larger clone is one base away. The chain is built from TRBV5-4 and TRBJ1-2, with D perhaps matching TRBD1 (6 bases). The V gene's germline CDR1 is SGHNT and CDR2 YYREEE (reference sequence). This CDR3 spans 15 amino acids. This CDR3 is CASSSSQGQNYGFTF. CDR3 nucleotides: TGTGCCAGCAGCTCAAGCCAGGGGCAAAACTATGGCTTCACCTTC.

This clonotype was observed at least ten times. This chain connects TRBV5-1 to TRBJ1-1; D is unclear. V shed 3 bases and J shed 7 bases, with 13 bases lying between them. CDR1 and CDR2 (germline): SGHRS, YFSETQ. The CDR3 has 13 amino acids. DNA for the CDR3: TGCGCCAGCAGCTCCACAGAAAGACTTGAAGCTTTCTTT. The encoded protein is CASSSTERLEAFF.

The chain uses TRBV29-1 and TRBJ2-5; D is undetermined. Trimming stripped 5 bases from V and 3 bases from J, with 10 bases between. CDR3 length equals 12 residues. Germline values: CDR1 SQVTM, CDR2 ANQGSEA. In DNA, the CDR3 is TGCAGCGTTTCCGGCAGGAAAGAGACCCAGTACTTC. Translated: CSVSGRKETQYF.

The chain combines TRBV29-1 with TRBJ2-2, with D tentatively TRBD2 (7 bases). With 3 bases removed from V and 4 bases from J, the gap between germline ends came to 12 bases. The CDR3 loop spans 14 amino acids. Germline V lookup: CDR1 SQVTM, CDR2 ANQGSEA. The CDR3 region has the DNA TGCAGCGTTGAGGGGGGGGCCAGCACCGGGGAGCTGTTTTTT. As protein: CSVEGGASTGELFF.

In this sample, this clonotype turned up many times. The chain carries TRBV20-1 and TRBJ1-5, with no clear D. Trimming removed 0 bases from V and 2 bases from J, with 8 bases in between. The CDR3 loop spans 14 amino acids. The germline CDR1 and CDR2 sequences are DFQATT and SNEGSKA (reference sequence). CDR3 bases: TGCAGTGCTAGAGAGAGTGCGGGCAATCAGCCCCAGCATTTT. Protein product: CSARESAGNQPQHF.

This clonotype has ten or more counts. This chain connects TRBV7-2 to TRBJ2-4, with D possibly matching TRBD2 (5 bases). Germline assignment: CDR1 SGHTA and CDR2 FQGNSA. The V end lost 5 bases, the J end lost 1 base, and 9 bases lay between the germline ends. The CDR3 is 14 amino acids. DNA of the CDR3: TGTGCCAGCAGCCCTACGGGGGCCAAAAACATTCAGTACTTC. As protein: CASSPTGAKNIQYF.

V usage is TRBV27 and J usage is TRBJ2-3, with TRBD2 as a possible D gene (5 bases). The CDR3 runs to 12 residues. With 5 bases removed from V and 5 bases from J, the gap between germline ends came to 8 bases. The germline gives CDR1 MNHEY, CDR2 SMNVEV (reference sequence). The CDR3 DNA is TGTGCCAGCAGTCTCGAGGGAGATACGCAGTATTTT. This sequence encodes CASSLEGDTQYF.

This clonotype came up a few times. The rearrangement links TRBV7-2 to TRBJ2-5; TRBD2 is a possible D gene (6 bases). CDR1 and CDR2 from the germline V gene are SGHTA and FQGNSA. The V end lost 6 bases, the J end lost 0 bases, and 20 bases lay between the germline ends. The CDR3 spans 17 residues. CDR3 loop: CASRQNRGLQYQETQYF. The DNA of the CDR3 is TGTGCCAGCAGACAAAATCGGGGACTTCAGTACCAAGAGACCCAGTACTTC.

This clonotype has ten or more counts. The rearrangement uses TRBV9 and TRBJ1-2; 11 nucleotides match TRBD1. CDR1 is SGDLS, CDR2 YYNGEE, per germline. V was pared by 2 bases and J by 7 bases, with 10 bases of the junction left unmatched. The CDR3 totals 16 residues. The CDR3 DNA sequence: TGTGCCAGCAGCGTCGGACAGGGGGCGATGGAATTTGGCTACACCTTC. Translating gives CASSVGQGAMEFGYTF. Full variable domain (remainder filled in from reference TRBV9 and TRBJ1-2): DSGVTQTPKHLITATGQRVTLRCSPRSGDLSVYWYQQSLDQGLQFLIQYYNGEERAKGNILERFSAQQFPDLHSELNLSSLELGDSALYFCASSVGQGAMEFGYTFGSGTRLTVV.